This TCR beta chain was captured in a study of blood T cell repertoires in COVID-19. Study as a whole: Nucleic acid was either cDNA or gDNA, and it came from T cells, B-cell-depleted T cells, or PBMCs.

A single count supports this clone. Some clones are missing from TCRdb's copy, which holds only in-frame ones; the method was immunoSEQ multiplex PCR. This sample has around 250,000 clones; roughly 82% occur once, and the top ten carry about 12%. The germline V gene has CDR1 SGHDN and CDR2 FVKESK. This CDR3 contains 15 residues. The V and J ends lost 1 base and 6 bases, in that order; junction bases with no gene match: 4. Source material: peripheral blood. The clonotype comes from an older man with acute or convalescent COVID-19. The chain employs TRBV14 and TRBJ2-2; 8 nucleotides line up with TRBD2. This CDR3 is CASSQGLAFPGELFF. CDR3 coding DNA: TGTGCCAGCAGCCAAGGACTAGCGTTCCCCGGGGAGCTGTTTTTT.